A single sample is the source of the 2 T cell receptor beta chains below, sequenced in a study of T cell clones after liver transplantation. Sequencing used immunoSEQ multiplex PCR; TCRdb keeps in-frame clones, though not all of them. Of about 78,000 clones in the sample, 80% were seen once. The sample in question was CD4+ T cells from blood, obtained before liver transplant. The source is a human donor who received a liver transplant.

This chain uses TRBV11-2 with TRBJ1-3; D is undetermined. The CDR3 loop spans 19 amino acids. CDR1 and CDR2 from the germline V gene are SGHAT and FQNNGV. V was pared by 2 bases and J by 1 base, with 21 bases between. The CDR3 protein is CASSLTGPGMGPSGNTIYF. CDR3 coding DNA: TGTGCCAGCAGCTTAACCGGCCCCGGGATGGGTCCGTCTGGAAACACCATATATTTT.

CDR3 nucleotide sequence: TGTGCCAGCAGCCAAGGGCAAGGGAGGGCAACTAATGAAAAACTGTTTTTT. Translated, it gives CASSQGQGRATNEKLFF. The chain is built from TRBV4-2 and TRBJ1-4; D is unclear. The V gene's germline CDR1 is LGHNA and CDR2 YNFKEQ. With 1 base removed from V and 0 bases from J, the gap between germline ends came to 12 bases. The CDR3 has 17 amino acids.